This T cell receptor beta chain was retrieved from a study of blood T cell repertoires in COVID-19. Study overall: Samples taken during acute and convalescent COVID-19 were collected in the United States, Italy and Spain. In each case, the material was cDNA or gDNA derived from T cells, B-cell-depleted T cells, or PBMCs.

Original handling: Amplification of reference gene primers was used by the study to estimate nucleated cell counts. TCRdb's copy holds only in-frame clones and misses some; the assay was immunoSEQ multiplex PCR. That table gives V, J and clone size, and the DNA gave D and trimming. The table includes roughly 250,000 clones, about four fifths detected once. Per the germline V gene, CDR1 is MNHEY and CDR2 is SMNVEV (reference sequence). There are 14 residues in the CDR3. Unmatched junction bases numbered 4, after V lost 0 bases and J lost 5 bases. The origin of this receptor is a woman aged 40 to 55 who had recovered from COVID-19. Sequenced: peripheral blood. The chain uses TRBV27 and TRBJ2-7; 7 nucleotides agree with TRBD1. CDR3 loop: CASSLSPRGHEQYF. The DNA of the CDR3 is TGTGCCAGCAGTTTATCGCCTAGGGGGCACGAGCAGTACTTC.